The clone carrying this T cell receptor beta chain was observed many times. These data are taken from a study of human T cells and chemical hapten exposure. TCRdb recomputed calls from the RACE reads with MiXCR, one row per CDR3 protein. The sample carries under 300,000 distinct CDR3 sequences, approximately 7.5% recorded once. As to time point: pre-sensitization, week 0. Sample treatment: therapeutic diphenylcyclopropenone sensitization with weekly scalp DPC. Here the sequenced sample was whole blood, taken in connection with sensitization to the hapten diphenylcyclopropenone (DPC). This TCR was sampled from a man younger than 35 with alopecia areata. Some clones in this sample may be carry-over from other donors' samples.

CDR3 sequence reads: CAISEPSGKNIQYF. The CDR3 coding sequence is TGTGCCATCAGTGAGCCTAGTGGAAAAAACATTCAGTACTTC. The chain has TRBV10-3 and TRBJ2-4, with unresolved D. V lost 2 bases, J lost 4 bases, and 9 bases lay in between. Germline loops: CDR1 ENHRY, CDR2 SYGVKD. This CDR3 is built from 14 residues.